These T cell receptor beta chains were read from a single sample in a study of T cell changes during pregnancy in multiple sclerosis. Only in-frame clones appear in the TCRdb table, and some are missing; sequencing was by immunoSEQ multiplex PCR. Seen here are some 34,000 clones, 90% to 95% observed once, and the top ten hold about 0.45%. Specimen: CD4+ T cells from peripheral blood mononuclear cells, collected in the third trimester of pregnancy. These receptors were taken from a female donor in good health, enrolled as a control in a pregnancy study. Both conserved end residues are part of each CDR3. A D gene is named only where the DNA matches it firmly. The size of a clone is reported for some rows only, either as once, few or many, or as a class for expanded clones.

>TRBV30|TRBD2|.|TRBJ2-1|15
CATPGGTRTLNEQFF
TGTGCCACTCCGGGCGGGACTAGGACCCTCAATGAGCAGTTCTTC
>TRBV4-1|.|.|TRBJ1-1|13
CASSETLNTEAFF
TGCGCCAGCAGTGAGACATTGAACACTGAAGCTTTCTTT
>TRBV19|.|.|TRBJ1-5|18
CASMGYQGFRPSNQPQHF
TGTGCCAGTATGGGATATCAGGGATTTCGGCCGAGCAATCAGCCCCAGCATTTT
>TRBV6-6|TRBD1|.|TRBJ1-5|16
CASSYGTGLGNQPQHF
TGTGCCAGCAGTTATGGGACAGGCCTAGGCAATCAGCCCCAGCATTTT
>TRBV5-8|TRBD1|.|TRBJ2-2|15
CASSPGQGVTGELFF
TGTGCCAGCAGCCCGGGACAGGGAGTCACCGGGGAGCTGTTTTTT
>TRBV4-2|.|.|TRBJ1-3|16
CASSQGPSGAGNTIYF
TGTGCCAGCAGCCAAGGTCCCTCCGGGGCTGGAAACACCATATATTTT
>TRBV9|.|.|TRBJ2-3|15
CASSVGRSSTDTQYF
TGTGCCAGCAGCGTAGGTAGATCTAGCACAGATACGCAGTATTTT
>TRBV27|.|.|TRBJ1-2|15
CASSPLGAANYGYTF
TGTGCCAGCAGCCCTTTGGGGGCTGCTAACTATGGCTACACCTTC
>TRBV18|.|.|TRBJ1-6|16
CASSQTQGSGNSPLHF
TGTGCCAGCTCACAAACACAGGGATCCGGTAATTCACCCCTCCACTTT
>TRBV7-8|TRBD1|.|TRBJ1-5|13
CASSSTGGQPQHF
TGTGCCAGCAGCTCGACAGGGGGCCAGCCCCAGCATTTT
>TRBV19|.|.|TRBJ2-3|11
CASSRTDTQYF
TGTGCCAGTAGTCGTACAGATACGCAGTATTTT
>TRBV10-3|.|once|TRBJ2-7|12
CAISERRDEQYF
TGTGCCATCAGTGAGAGGAGGGATGAGCAGTACTTC
>TRBV6-1|TRBD1|.|TRBJ1-3|14
CASRGQGSVNTIYF
TGTGCCAGCAGAGGACAGGGTTCCGTTAACACCATATATTTT
>TRBV2|.|.|TRBJ1-5|16
CASRPNRVLSNQPQHF
TGTGCCAGCAGACCTAACAGGGTCTTAAGCAATCAGCCCCAGCATTTT
>TRBV19|TRBD1|.|TRBJ1-4|14
CASSRGTGSEKLFF
TGTGCCAGTAGCAGAGGGACAGGAAGCGAAAAACTGTTTTTT
>TRBV28|.|.|TRBJ2-1|13
CATTGNRNNEQFF
TGTGCCACCACCGGAAACAGGAACAATGAGCAGTTCTTC
>TRBV11-1|TRBD1|.|TRBJ2-7|16
CASSKAPGQASYEQYF
TGTGCCAGCAGCAAAGCCCCGGGACAGGCTTCCTACGAGCAGTACTTC
>TRBV6-5|TRBD2|.|TRBJ2-3|13
CASTGGAEDTQYF
TGTGCCAGCACCGGGGGGGCCGAAGATACGCAGTATTTT
>TRBV15|.|.|TRBJ1-5|14
CATSRDTRGQPQHF
TGTGCCACCAGCAGAGATACTCGGGGGCAGCCCCAGCATTTT
>TRBV7-2|TRBD2|.|TRBJ2-7|17
CASSQSGGARSSYEQYF
TGTGCCAGCAGCCAGAGCGGGGGGGCCCGGAGCTCCTACGAGCAGTACTTC
>TRBV6-6|.|.|TRBJ1-2|16
CASTRNRDTANYGYTF
TGTGCCAGCACCAGAAATAGGGACACGGCTAACTATGGCTACACCTTC
>TRBV4-1|.|.|TRBJ1-4|15
CASSLDGGGNEKLFF
TGCGCCAGCAGCCTCGACGGCGGGGGGAATGAAAAACTGTTTTTT
>TRBV6-6|.|.|TRBJ2-5|11
CASSFPGEQYF
TGTGCCAGCAGTTTCCCGGGGGAGCAGTACTTC
>TRBV25-1|.|.|TRBJ2-2|15
CASSEFAGNTGELFF
TGTGCCAGCAGTGAATTTGCAGGGAACACCGGGGAGCTGTTTTTT
>TRBV4-1|TRBD1|.|TRBJ1-2|14
CASSQDRGQGGYTF
TGCGCCAGCAGCCAAGACAGGGGGCAGGGTGGCTACACCTTC
>TRBV14|TRBD1|.|TRBJ2-3|15
CASSYTGGRGDTQYF
TGTGCCAGCAGCTACACAGGGGGCCGGGGAGATACGCAGTATTTT
>TRBV5-6|TRBD2|.|TRBJ2-3|15
CASSWPTSGRDTQYF
TGTGCCAGCAGCTGGCCGACTAGCGGGCGAGATACGCAGTATTTT
>TRBV19|TRBD1|.|TRBJ2-7|16
CASSPSDRGPAYEQYF
TGTGCCAGTAGTCCCTCCGACAGGGGGCCCGCCTACGAGCAGTACTTC
>TRBV5-6|.|.|TRBJ1-2|13
CASSLRGSYGYTF
TGTGCCAGCAGCTTGAGGGGTTCCTATGGCTACACCTTC
>TRBV27|TRBD1|.|TRBJ1-2|13
CASARQGVAGYTF
TGTGCCAGCGCCCGACAGGGAGTTGCTGGCTACACCTTC
>TRBV7-2|.|.|TRBJ2-7|18
CASSLSPGAPVGGYEQYF
TGTGCCAGCAGCTTAAGTCCCGGGGCGCCGGTGGGGGGCTACGAGCAGTACTTC
>TRBV6-5|.|.|TRBJ2-2|15
CASSYDRRNTGELFF
TGTGCCAGCAGTTATGACAGGAGAAACACCGGGGAGCTGTTTTTT
>TRBV14|.|.|TRBJ1-1|13
CASSRGLNTEAFF
TGTGCCAGCAGCCGAGGGTTGAACACTGAAGCTTTCTTT
>TRBV10-2|TRBD2|.|TRBJ2-7|13
CATKRGTSYEQYF
TGCGCCACGAAGCGGGGGACGTCCTACGAGCAGTACTTC
>TRBV29-1|.|.|TRBJ1-4|14
CSVEVVEVQEKLFF
TGCAGCGTTGAAGTAGTTGAGGTGCAGGAAAAACTGTTTTTT
>TRBV28|.|.|TRBJ1-2|13
CASSFAGAYGYTF
TGTGCCAGCAGTTTTGCGGGCGCCTATGGCTACACCTTC
>TRBV30|.|.|TRBJ2-2|14
CAWEVHGSTGELFF
TGTGCCTGGGAGGTACACGGATCCACCGGGGAGCTGTTTTTT
>TRBV4-1|TRBD2|.|TRBJ2-4|16
CASSPTSGGVGNIQYF
TGCGCCAGCAGCCCCACTAGCGGAGGAGTGGGAAACATTCAGTACTTC
>TRBV7-2|.|.|TRBJ1-4|14
CASSLTTANEKLFF
TGTGCCAGCAGCTTAACGACAGCTAATGAAAAACTGTTTTTT
>TRBV18|TRBD1|.|TRBJ2-1|20
CASSPGTGENHKNVYNEQFF
TGTGCCAGCTCACCGGGGACAGGGGAAAATCATAAGAATGTCTACAATGAGCAGTTCTTC
>TRBV7-2|TRBD1|once|TRBJ1-1|13
CASSRQGTAEAFF
TGTGCCAGCAGCCGACAGGGAACCGCTGAAGCTTTCTTT
>TRBV11-2|.|.|TRBJ1-6|19
CASSLTRRRQEGISSPLHF
TGTGCCAGCAGCTTAACACGAAGAAGACAGGAAGGTATAAGTTCACCCCTCCACTTT
>TRBV6-5|.|once|TRBJ1-6|15
CASSYGQGLGSPLHF
TGTGCCAGCAGTTACGGGCAGGGGTTAGGCTCACCCCTCCACTTT
>TRBV7-2|TRBD2|.|TRBJ2-5|17
CASSYGTSGGLRETQYF
TGTGCCAGCAGCTATGGGACTAGCGGGGGTTTAAGGGAGACCCAGTACTTC
>TRBV7-2|.|.|TRBJ1-4|15
CASSLGRGTNEKLFF
TGTGCCAGCAGCTTAGGCAGGGGAACTAATGAAAAACTGTTTTTT
>TRBV6-1|.|.|TRBJ2-7|14
CASSPRVPSYEQYF
TGTGCCAGCAGTCCCCGGGTTCCCTCCTACGAGCAGTACTTC
>TRBV6-5|TRBD1|.|TRBJ1-2|15
CASSKTGASNYGYTF
TGTGCCAGCAGTAAGACAGGGGCCTCTAACTATGGCTACACCTTC
>TRBV9|TRBD2|.|TRBJ2-2|15
CASSVAGGNTGELFF
TGTGCCAGCAGCGTAGCGGGGGGGAACACCGGGGAGCTGTTTTTT
>TRBV5-1|TRBD1|.|TRBJ1-1|17
CASSLGGQGASNTEAFF
TGCGCCAGCAGCTTGGGAGGACAGGGGGCGTCGAACACTGAAGCTTTCTTT
>TRBV29-1|.|.|TRBJ2-7|11
CSVTGLYEQYF
TGCAGCGTCACGGGACTCTACGAGCAGTACTTC
>TRBV18|.|medium-sized|TRBJ2-7|13
CASSPNTGREQYF
TGTGCCAGCTCACCTAACACAGGGCGGGAGCAGTACTTC
>TRBV6-5|TRBD1|.|TRBJ1-1|16
CASSSPPGTGVPEAFF
TGTGCCAGCAGTTCCCCGCCCGGGACAGGGGTACCTGAAGCTTTCTTT
>TRBV6-5|.|.|TRBJ1-2|14
CASRPDRSIYGYTF
TGTGCCAGCAGGCCCGACAGGAGTATCTATGGCTACACCTTC
>TRBV9|.|.|TRBJ2-4|14
CASSAGGLQNIQYF
TGTGCCAGCAGCGCTGGTGGGCTGCAAAACATTCAGTACTTC
>TRBV21-1|.|.|TRBJ2-3|14
CASSHRTGEDTQYF
TGTGCCAGCAGCCACCGGACAGGGGAGGATACGCAGTATTTT
>TRBV9|.|.|TRBJ2-3|14
CASQPHSSTDTQYF
TGTGCCAGCCAACCGCACAGCTCCACAGATACGCAGTATTTT
>TRBV7-2|TRBD1|once|TRBJ2-7|18
CASSVGLNRDRASYEQYF
TGTGCCAGCAGCGTAGGGCTAAACCGGGACAGGGCATCCTACGAGCAGTACTTC
>TRBV6-1|TRBD2|.|TRBJ2-5|17
CASSEVAGGPLGETQYF
TGTGCCAGCAGTGAAGTGGCGGGGGGCCCCTTGGGAGAGACCCAGTACTTC
>TRBV2|TRBD1|once|TRBJ2-5|13
CASSGTGQETQYF
TGTGCCAGCAGCGGGACAGGCCAAGAGACCCAGTACTTC